The rows below give T cell receptor beta chains drawn from one sample of a study of blood T cells in healthy people across ages. A single record per CDR3 protein comes from TCRdb applying MiXCR to the 5' RACE reads. The sample includes around 1.7 million distinct CDR3 sequences, roughly 27% seen only once; the top ten take 7.7%. Source material: blood. The receptors shown here come from a woman in her twenties or thirties in good health. Both conserved end residues are part of each CDR3. The D gene is left open where the match is weak. Clone size is not always given. Where it is, it says once, few, many or a class for expanded clones.

CDR3 length	V gene	J gene	D gene	clone size	CDR3 protein	CDR3 DNA
14	TRBV7-2	TRBJ2-7	TRBD1	.	CASSSFGQGHEQYF	TGTGCCAGCAGCTCTTTTGGACAGGGCCACGAGCAGTACTTC
16	TRBV5-1	TRBJ2-5	.	.	CASSLKMTGRGETQYF	TGCGCCAGCAGCCTGAAGATGACAGGGAGGGGGGAGACCCAGTACTTC
16	TRBV7-9	TRBJ2-5	TRBD2	few	CASSLPRGAGQETQYF	TGTGCCAGCAGCCTCCCGCGGGGGGCTGGGCAAGAGACCCAGTACTTC
13	TRBV7-2	TRBJ2-3	.	.	CASSLGSDVTQYF	TGTGCCAGCAGTCTAGGCTCGGATGTTACGCAGTATTTT
15	TRBV30	TRBJ2-7	TRBD2	.	CAWSVPSGGGNEQYF	TGTGCCTGGAGTGTTCCTAGCGGGGGAGGCAATGAGCAGTACTTC
16	TRBV7-8	TRBJ2-3	TRBD2	.	CASGTSGRGSTDTQYF	TGTGCCAGCGGGACTAGCGGGAGGGGTAGCACAGATACGCAGTATTTT
12	TRBV2	TRBJ2-5	.	many	CASKGYQETQYF	TGTGCCAGCAAGGGGTACCAAGAGACCCAGTACTTC
13	TRBV18	TRBJ1-5	.	.	CASSPTGYQPQHF	TGTGCCAGCTCACCAACAGGGTACCAGCCCCAGCATTTT
15	TRBV20-1	TRBJ2-1	.	few	CSALKAVSSYNEQFF	TGCAGTGCTCTGAAAGCGGTGAGCTCCTACAATGAGCAGTTCTTC
16	TRBV29-1	TRBJ2-1	TRBD2	.	CSVEPPGTSGYDEQFF	TGCAGCGTTGAGCCCCCCGGGACTAGCGGGTACGATGAGCAGTTCTTC
13	TRBV20-1	TRBJ2-7	.	few	CSASRGRVDEQYF	TGCAGTGCTAGCCGGGGAAGGGTCGACGAGCAGTACTTC
16	TRBV5-1	TRBJ2-7	.	many	CASSLVRPELPYEQYF	TGCGCCAGCAGCTTGGTGCGTCCGGAACTTCCCTACGAGCAGTACTTC
14	TRBV7-9	TRBJ2-5	.	.	CASSLGANQETQYF	TGTGCCAGTAGCTTAGGAGCGAACCAAGAGACCCAGTACTTC
16	TRBV4-3	TRBJ1-1	.	few	CASSRSGGGGEDEAFF	TGCGCCAGCAGTCGGTCCGGTGGGGGGGGGGAGGATGAAGCTTTCTTT
16	TRBV7-2	TRBJ1-4	.	.	CASSLPGGGSNEKLFF	TGTGCCAGCAGTCTCCCCGGGGGGGGCTCTAATGAAAAACTGTTTTTT
15	TRBV3-1	TRBJ2-1	.	.	CASSQDKRWVNEQFF	TGTGCCAGCAGCCAAGATAAGCGCTGGGTCAATGAGCAGTTCTTC
13	TRBV27	TRBJ2-7	.	few	CASSPGTYPGQYF	TGTGCCAGCAGTCCCGGGACCTACCCCGGGCAGTACTTC
14	TRBV5-1	TRBJ2-3	TRBD2	few	CASSTGRGLDTQYF	TGCGCCAGCAGCACCGGGAGGGGGTTAGATACGCAGTATTTT
13	TRBV29-1	TRBJ2-7	TRBD2	.	CSVEFGLAREQYF	TGCAGCGTTGAATTCGGACTAGCTCGCGAGCAGTACTTC
12	TRBV3-1	TRBJ1-6	.	few	CASSQVLSPLHF	TGTGCCAGCAGCCAAGTGTTGTCACCCCTCCACTTT
12	TRBV7-9	TRBJ1-2	.	.	CASSTYFYGYTF	TGTGCCAGCAGCACGTATTTCTATGGCTACACCTTC
15	TRBV7-9	TRBJ2-7	.	.	CASSLATASSYEQYF	TGTGCCAGCAGTCTAGCCACAGCTAGCTCCTACGAGCAGTACTTC
15	TRBV7-6	TRBJ2-7	.	many	CASSLDAGGLYEQYF	TGTGCCAGCAGCTTAGATGCAGGGGGGCTCTACGAGCAGTACTTC
15	TRBV29-1	TRBJ1-1	.	.	CSVENPYREDTEAFF	TGCAGCGTTGAAAATCCCTACCGAGAGGACACTGAAGCTTTCTTT
14	TRBV20-1	TRBJ2-4	.	few	CSAREQRGKNIQYF	TGCAGTGCTAGAGAACAGAGGGGCAAAAACATTCAGTACTTC
15	TRBV5-1	TRBJ2-4	TRBD1	many	CASSPGQGTMREQYF	TGCGCCAGCAGCCCCGGACAGGGAACAATGAGGGAGCAGTACTTC
16	TRBV18	TRBJ2-7	TRBD2	many	CASSPTNFIAGVEQYF	TGTGCCAGCTCACCAACCAACTTCATAGCGGGAGTCGAGCAGTACTTC
14	TRBV12-3/TRBV12-4	TRBJ2-1	.	many	CASSTGGMNNEQFF	TGTGCCAGCAGTACCGGAGGTATGAACAATGAGCAGTTCTTC
17	TRBV2	TRBJ1-4	TRBD1	.	CASRGGTARSTNEKLFF	TGTGCCAGCAGGGGTGGGACAGCGCGATCAACTAATGAAAAACTGTTTTTT
13	TRBV9	TRBJ2-6	.	many	CASSVPGANVLTF	TGTGCCAGCAGCGTCCCCGGGGCCAACGTCCTGACTTTC
15	TRBV7-6	TRBJ2-3	TRBD1	few	CASSSSQGGGGTQYF	TGTGCCAGCAGCTCCTCACAGGGGGGTGGCGGTACGCAGTATTTT
15	TRBV7-2	TRBJ2-1	.	.	CASSLEDLSGNEQFF	TGTGCCAGCAGCTTAGAGGATCTGTCAGGCAATGAGCAGTTCTTC
12	TRBV9	TRBJ2-4	.	many	CASSGVGDIQYF	TGTGCCAGCAGCGGGGTCGGGGACATTCAGTACTTC
15	TRBV5-1	TRBJ2-7	TRBD1	few	CASSLGQGTVYEQYF	TGCGCCAGCAGCTTGGGACAGGGGACAGTCTACGAGCAGTACTTC
19	TRBV2	TRBJ1-5	.	.	CASSADRWRGDYSNQPQHF	TGTGCCAGCAGTGCCGACAGGTGGCGTGGGGACTATAGCAATCAGCCCCAGCATTTT
10	TRBV4-3	TRBJ2-1	.	few	CASSQENWGF	TGCGCCAGCAGCCAGGAAAACTGGGGCTTC
11	TRBV12-3/TRBV12-4	TRBJ1-1	.	few	CASSLDQGAFF	TGTGCCAGCAGTTTAGACCAGGGGGCTTTCTTT
13	TRBV12-3/TRBV12-4	TRBJ1-1	TRBD1	.	CASRTGEGTEAFF	TGTGCCAGCAGAACAGGGGAGGGCACTGAAGCTTTCTTT
10	TRBV30	TRBJ2-2	.	many	CAWNTGELFF	TGTGCCTGGAACACCGGGGAGCTGTTTTTT
17	TRBV5-6	TRBJ2-4	.	.	CASSLAGDRGRHQPQYF	TGTGCCAGCAGCTTGGCCGGGGACCGAGGTAGGCATCAGCCCCAGTACTTC
13	TRBV6-1	TRBJ1-1	.	.	CASRAGEKTEAFF	TGTGCCAGCAGGGCAGGGGAAAAAACTGAAGCTTTCTTT
17	TRBV12-3/TRBV12-4	TRBJ2-3	TRBD2	.	CASSTTSGGLSTDTQYF	TGTGCCAGCAGCACTACTAGCGGGGGCTTAAGCACAGATACGCAGTATTTT
12	TRBV12-3/TRBV12-4	TRBJ1-1	.	few	CASAYDRSEAFF	TGTGCCAGCGCCTACGACCGTTCTGAAGCTTTCTTT
13	TRBV5-1	TRBJ2-7	.	.	CASSPTQAYEQYF	TGCGCCAGCAGCCCTACCCAGGCATACGAGCAGTACTTC
16	TRBV7-2	TRBJ2-1	.	many	CASSLVSGGVYNEQFF	TGTGCCAGCAGCTTAGTGTCCGGAGGAGTCTACAATGAGCAGTTCTTC
14	TRBV14	TRBJ1-2	.	.	CASSQVGTNYGCTF	TGTGCCAGCAGCCAAGTGGGGACTAACTATGGCTGCACCTTC
14	TRBV6-5	TRBJ2-3	TRBD2	.	CASSSGTTGGVQYF	TGTGCCAGCAGCTCTGGGACTACCGGGGGTGTGCAGTATTTT
15	TRBV29-1	TRBJ2-6	.	.	CSVETASSGANVLTF	TGCAGCGTTGAAACGGCGTCCTCTGGGGCCAACGTCCTGACTTTC
18	TRBV6-6	TRBJ2-3	TRBD2	few	CASSYSSTSGDLTDTQYF	TGTGCCAGCAGTTACTCGTCGACTAGCGGGGATCTCACAGATACGCAGTATTTT
16	TRBV28	TRBJ1-5	.	.	CASSLKGLASNQPQHF	TGTGCCAGCAGTTTAAAGGGTCTAGCGAGCAATCAGCCCCAGCATTTT